The clone carrying this T cell receptor beta chain was recorded many times. Time point given: before trial treatment. The CDR3 is 16 amino acids. CDR1 and CDR2 from the germline V gene are SGDLS and YYNGEE. The V and J ends lost 0 bases and 10 bases, in that order; junction bases with no gene match: 11. Alpha and beta chains were covered, as first-strand cDNA relied on TRAV- and TRBV-specific primers. For amplifying TCRs, the PCR ran for about 20 cycles with Phusion, which was used together with a constant-region primer and the adapter on the V primers. TCRdb itself ran the reads through MiXCR, one entry per CDR3 protein. The data hold about 71,000 distinct CDR3 sequences, with around 31% observed a single time. The data derive from a study of low-dose radiotherapy and immunotherapy resistance in tumors. Study context: A dose of 0.5 Gy per fraction was delivered to Cohort 1 every 2 weeks, for a total of 6.5 Gy. The study gave Cohort 2 1 Gy per fraction every two weeks, totaling 13 Gy over 26 weeks. Every two weeks, the protocol called for intravenous cyclophosphamide at 200 mg/m2. It was given one day before each radiation and immunotherapy administration. Starting cycle 1 day 1, oral aspirin 300 mg was given daily for four cycles.

The rearrangement links TRBV9 to TRBJ2-1, with 9 bases aligning to TRBD1. The material sequenced was PBMCs, taken before treatment. This TCR came from a female donor with ovarian cancer. The chain's CDR3 is CASSVEIYDRGGEQFF. The CDR3 region has the DNA TGTGCCAGCAGCGTAGAAATCTATGACAGGGGGGGAGAGCAGTTCTTC.